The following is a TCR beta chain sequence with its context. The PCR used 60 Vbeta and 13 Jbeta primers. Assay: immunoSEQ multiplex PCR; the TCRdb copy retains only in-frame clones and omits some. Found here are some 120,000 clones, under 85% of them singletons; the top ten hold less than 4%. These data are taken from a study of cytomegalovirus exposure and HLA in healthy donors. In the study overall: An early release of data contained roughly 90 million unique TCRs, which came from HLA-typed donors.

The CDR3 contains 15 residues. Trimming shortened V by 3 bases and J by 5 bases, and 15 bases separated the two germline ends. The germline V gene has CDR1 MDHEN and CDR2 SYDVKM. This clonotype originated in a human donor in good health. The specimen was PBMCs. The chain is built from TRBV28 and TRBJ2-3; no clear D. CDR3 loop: CASSFTSLPLDTQYF. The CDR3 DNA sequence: TGTGCCAGCAGTTTTACATCATTACCATTAGATACGCAGTATTTT.